This TCR beta chain was sequenced for a study of T cells in Graves' hyperthyroidism and ophthalmopathy. Whole-study context: Peripheral blood collection took place at initial diagnosis, before any treatment.

The V end lost 5 bases, the J end lost 1 base, and 15 bases lay between the germline ends. CDR3 length: 15 amino acids. Germline CDR1 is MNHEY and CDR2 is SMNVEV (reference sequence). Disease duration under 2 months; hyperthyroidism patients were aged 18 to 65. Study-level points and caveats: The majority of expanded thyroid clonotypes above 0.001 also appeared in blood. The authors' 13 V-J model separated ophthalmopathy from stable hyperthyroidism.

Many counts were recorded for this clonotype. Its antigen remains unidentified. The TCR beta CDR3 regions underwent amplification using RNA transcripts as the source. The HTBI primer set drove a first-round RT-PCR of the TCR CDR3. In TCRdb, the multiplex PCR reads were re-called with MiXCR into one record per CDR3 protein. The sample consists of roughly 380,000 distinct CDR3 sequences, roughly an eighth of them appearing once. The rearrangement links TRBV27 to TRBJ2-7, with a weak D call TRBD1 (5 bases). This receptor was taken from a woman aged 18-29 years with Graves' hyperthyroidism. Sequencing was done on a sample of blood. In DNA, the CDR3 is TGTGCCAGCAGTCCACCCGACAGAAGATCCTACGAGCAGTACTTC. This encodes CASSPPDRRSYEQYF.